What follows describes a single T cell receptor (beta chain). The antigen is not known. This record comes from a study of monozygotic twins with inflammatory bowel disease. The blood volume drawn from each donor was roughly 2.5 ml. With roughly 16 and 10 cycles respectively, two nested PCRs were carried out on TCRalpha and TCRbeta cDNA. TCRdb reworked the 5' RACE reads into one entry per CDR3 protein, no DNA. The sample table sets out more than 120,000 distinct CDR3 sequences. Study-wide results and caveats: Varied immunosuppressive treatments among patients may have increased repertoire variability. People with IBD had fewer clonotypes in common with others than healthy twins did, especially with disease activity.

The sequencing input was blood. The TCR sequence derives from a human donor with ulcerative colitis or Crohn's disease, or a healthy co-twin of an affected twin (not recorded which).

The CDR3 here is CASKTRTKNTGELFF. V gene TRBV2 combines with J gene TRBJ2-2; there is no DNA to check the TCRdb D call of TRBD2. The CDR3 is made up of 15 amino acids. The germline gives CDR1 SNHLY, CDR2 FYNNEI.